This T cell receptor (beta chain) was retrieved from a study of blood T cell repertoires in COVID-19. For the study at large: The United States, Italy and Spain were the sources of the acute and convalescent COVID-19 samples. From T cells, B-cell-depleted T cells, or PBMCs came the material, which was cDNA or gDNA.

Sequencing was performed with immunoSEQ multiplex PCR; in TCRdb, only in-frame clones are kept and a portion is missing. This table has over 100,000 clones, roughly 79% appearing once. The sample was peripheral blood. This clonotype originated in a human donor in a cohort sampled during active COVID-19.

The CDR3 sequence is CASSQAASGRVPYEQYF. DNA for the CDR3: TGTGCCAGCAGCCAAGCGGCTAGCGGGAGGGTCCCCTACGAGCAGTACTTC. The J gene is TRBJ2-7, the V gene TRBV4-2; 12 nucleotides align to TRBD2. From germline, CDR1 is LGHNA and CDR2 YNFKEQ. The CDR3 has 17 residues. Losses at the gene ends were 1 base for V and 2 bases for J; bases not matched to a gene: 6.